This T cell receptor (beta chain) was sequenced for a study of tumor and adjacent non-tumor tissue in lung cancer (dated by TCRdb to about 2018). In terms of the full investigation: Of the cohort, 12 patients had adenocarcinoma, 2 had squamous cell carcinoma and 1 had small cell lung cancer. Ages among the roughly 15 patients ranged from roughly 31 to 76 years, there were 10 or so men and 5 women, and disease was at TNM stage I to III. A total of some 130,000,000 productive TCRbeta reads were generated by sequencing, corresponding to an average of about 4.17 million reads per sample. Using bulk TCRbeta repertoires from under 18 lung cancer patients, the study set lung tumor tissue side by side with matched distant non-tumor lung tissue. For each patient, one tumor sample and one normal lung sample were taken, giving a few dozen paired specimens that underwent TCRbeta CDR3 sequencing. The investigation overall reported the following: The top 100 clones accounted for a significantly larger cumulative portion of the repertoire in normal lung than in tumor tissue. The methods do not name the sequencing platform or mention unique molecular identifiers. Because peripheral blood was not sequenced, the blood TCRbeta repertoires of the lung cancer patients in the study went unexamined. TCR diversity (inverse Simpson) was significantly higher in tumor than in normal lung tissue (about 400 vs 180, P = 0.0075, Mann-Whitney U test). Only around 14 patients were in the cohort, and the authors stated that larger samples and more detailed clinical data are needed. Younger patients had significantly higher TCR diversity, and higher tumor TCR diversity was associated with shorter overall and disease-free survival.

RNA was extracted from bulk unsorted tissue and checked for quality with a NanoDrop ND-1000 and an Agilent 2100. The normal lung samples consisted of distant non-tumor tissue collected more than 3 cm from the tumor edge. Newly diagnosed lung cancer patients without prior chemotherapy who had been admitted for thoracic surgery in China between August and November 2014 were enrolled as donors. Patients with previous radiotherapy or chemotherapy, or with another concurrent cancer, were excluded from the study. Pieces of surgical tissue measuring about 1-2.1 cm3 were kept in RNAlater solution and stored at -80 degrees C until use. This clonotype has a count of ten or more. Its binding antigen is unknown. No much larger clone exists at a distance of one base, and base qualities are not known. Receptor libraries were prepared by multiplex PCR. Sequenced on an Illumina HiSeq 2500. TCRbeta libraries were built by three rounds of nested PCR using primers (Table S4), following protocols modified from ARM-PCR. PCR products of 200-500 bp were gel-excised and purified with the QIAquick gel extraction kit before sequencing. Processing in the source paper ran as follows. Trimmomatic was used to clean the reads, FLASH was used to merge the reads into complete CDR3 sequences, and MiTCR was used to assign the reads to V(D)J germline segments. Clonal diversity was calculated as the inverse Simpson's index using VDJtools. In-frame sequences without a premature stop codon were defined as productive reads. The public reads were quality trimmed at Q25 with fastp and then assembled into clones with MiXCR by TCRdb, keeping productive beta chains. Rows merge per CDR3 protein into single entries with the most common DNA and genes. The V and J calls come from TCRdb's annotation, not from the publication. The sample records some 73,000 distinct CDR3 sequences, about 82% of which are singletons. Together, the top ten hold 45% to 55% of the sample.

For this chain, trimming is 3 bases at the V end and 7 bases at the J end, and the number of junction bases without a gene match is 7. Sequences SEHNR (CDR1) and FQNEAQ (CDR2) are obtained from the germline V gene (reference sequence). The CDR3 has 15 amino acids, counting the end cysteine and phenylalanine. The DNA shown is the 45-base CDR3, in frame from base 1. The chain joins TRBV7-9 to TRBJ2-1; the junction holds 9 bases that match TRBD1. The sequence was obtained from a man aged 55 to 69 with non-small cell lung cancer. The sample comprised distant non-tumor lung tissue. The CDR3 protein: CASSLSFGTGNEQFF. DNA sequence: TGTGCCAGCAGCTTGAGCTTTGGGACAGGGAATGAGCAGTTCTTC.